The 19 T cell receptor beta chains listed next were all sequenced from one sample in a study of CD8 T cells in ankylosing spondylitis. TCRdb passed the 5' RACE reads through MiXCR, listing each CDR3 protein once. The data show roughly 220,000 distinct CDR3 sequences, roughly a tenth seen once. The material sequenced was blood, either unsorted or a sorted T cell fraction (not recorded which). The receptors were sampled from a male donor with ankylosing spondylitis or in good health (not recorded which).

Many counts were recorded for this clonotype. The CDR3 reads CASSRGGQSETQYF. CDR3 bases: TGTGCCAGCAGTCGAGGCGGACAGTCAGAGACCCAGTACTTC. This rearrangement joins TRBV12-3 or TRBV12-4 to TRBJ2-5, with D possibly TRBD1 on 6 matching bases. The CDR3 is 14 amino acids. Trimming took 5 bases from V and 4 from J, leaving 14 bases between them.

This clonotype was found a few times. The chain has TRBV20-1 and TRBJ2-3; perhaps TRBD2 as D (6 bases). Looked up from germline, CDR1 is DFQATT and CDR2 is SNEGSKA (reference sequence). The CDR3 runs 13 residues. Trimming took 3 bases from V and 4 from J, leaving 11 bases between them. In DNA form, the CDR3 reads TGCAGTGCTAGCGAGAGGAGGGCAGATACGCAGTATTTT. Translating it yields CSASERRADTQYF.

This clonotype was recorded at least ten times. The CDR3 region is CASSSRTGQGNQPQHF. Here the CDR3 DNA reads TGTGCCAGCAGTTCCAGGACAGGGCAGGGCAATCAGCCCCAGCATTTT. This chain links TRBV12-3 or TRBV12-4 with TRBJ1-5; 8 positions match TRBD1. The CDR3 totals 16 residues. V gave up 4 bases and J gave up 2 bases; unmatched junction bases: 7.

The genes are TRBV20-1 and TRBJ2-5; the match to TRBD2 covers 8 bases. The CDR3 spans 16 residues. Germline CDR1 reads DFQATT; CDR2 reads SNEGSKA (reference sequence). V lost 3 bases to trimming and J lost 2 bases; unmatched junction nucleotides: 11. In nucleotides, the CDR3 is TGCAGTGCTAGTGTCGGAGGCGGGGGGAGTCAAGAGACCCAGTACTTC. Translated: CSASVGGGGSQETQYF.

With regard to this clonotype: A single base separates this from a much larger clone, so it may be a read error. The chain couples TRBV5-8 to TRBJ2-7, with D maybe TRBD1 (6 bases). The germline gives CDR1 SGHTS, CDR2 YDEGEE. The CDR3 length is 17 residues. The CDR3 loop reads CASTYQGWREDLYERYF. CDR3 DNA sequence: TGTGCCAGCACCTATCAGGGGTGGAGAGAAGACCTCTACGAGCGGTACTTC.

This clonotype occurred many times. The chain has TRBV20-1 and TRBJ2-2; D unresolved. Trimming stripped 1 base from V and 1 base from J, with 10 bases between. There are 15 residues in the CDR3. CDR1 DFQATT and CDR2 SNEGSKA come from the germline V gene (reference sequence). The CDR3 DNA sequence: TGCAGTGCTAGAGGCCCCTTGGGGAACACCGGGGAGCTGTTTTTT. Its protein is CSARGPLGNTGELFF.

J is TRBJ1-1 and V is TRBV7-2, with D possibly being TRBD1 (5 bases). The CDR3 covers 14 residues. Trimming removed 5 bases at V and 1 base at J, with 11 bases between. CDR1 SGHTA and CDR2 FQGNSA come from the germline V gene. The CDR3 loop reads CASSLPGGNTEAFF. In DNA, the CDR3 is TGTGCCAGCAGCCTCCCGGGGGGGAACACTGAAGCTTTCTTT.

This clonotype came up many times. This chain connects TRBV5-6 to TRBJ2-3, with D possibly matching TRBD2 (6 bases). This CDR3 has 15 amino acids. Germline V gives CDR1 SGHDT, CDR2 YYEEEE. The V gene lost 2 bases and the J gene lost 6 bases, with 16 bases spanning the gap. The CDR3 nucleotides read TGTGCCAGCAGCTTAGGGCCGGCACGGGGGGATACGCAGTATTTT. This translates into CASSLGPARGDTQYF.

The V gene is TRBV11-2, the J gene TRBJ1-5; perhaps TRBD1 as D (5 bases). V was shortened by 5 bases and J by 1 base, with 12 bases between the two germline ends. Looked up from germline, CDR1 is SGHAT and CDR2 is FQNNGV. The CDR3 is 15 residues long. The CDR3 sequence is CASSLGGWSNQPQHF. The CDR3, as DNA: TGTGCCAGCAGCCTGGGGGGGTGGAGCAATCAGCCCCAGCATTTT. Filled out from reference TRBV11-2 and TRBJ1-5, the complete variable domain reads EAGVAQSPRYKIIEKRQSVAFWCNPISGHATLYWYQQILGQGPKLLIQFQNNGVVDDSQLPKDRFSAERLKGVDSTLKIQPAKLEDSAVYLCASSLGGWSNQPQHFGDGTRLSIL.

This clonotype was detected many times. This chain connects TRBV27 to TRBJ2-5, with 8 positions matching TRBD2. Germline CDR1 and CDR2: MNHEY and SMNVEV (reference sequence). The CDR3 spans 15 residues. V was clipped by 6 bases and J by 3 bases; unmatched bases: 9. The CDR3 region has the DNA TGTGCCAGCAGAAGAAAGGCGGGGGGCAAAGAGACCCAGTACTTC. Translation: CASRRKAGGKETQYF.

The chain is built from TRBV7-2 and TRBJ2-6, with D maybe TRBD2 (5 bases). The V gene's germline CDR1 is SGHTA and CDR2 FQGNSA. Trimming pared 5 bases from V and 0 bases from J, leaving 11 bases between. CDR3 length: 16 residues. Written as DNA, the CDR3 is TGTGCCAGCAGCCCTAGTGGGAGCTCTGGGGCCAACGTCCTGACTTTC. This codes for CASSPSGSSGANVLTF.

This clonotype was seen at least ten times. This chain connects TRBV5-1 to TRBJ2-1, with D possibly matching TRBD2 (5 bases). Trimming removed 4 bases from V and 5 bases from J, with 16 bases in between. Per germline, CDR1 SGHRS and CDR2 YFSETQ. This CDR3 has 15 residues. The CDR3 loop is CASSHTFGNNNEQFF. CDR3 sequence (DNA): TGCGCCAGCAGCCACACTTTCGGGAACAACAATGAGCAGTTCTTC.

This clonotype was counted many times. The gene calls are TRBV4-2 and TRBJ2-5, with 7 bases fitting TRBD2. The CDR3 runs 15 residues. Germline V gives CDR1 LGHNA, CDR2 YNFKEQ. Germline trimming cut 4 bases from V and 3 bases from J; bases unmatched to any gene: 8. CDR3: CASSRGGLGEETQYF. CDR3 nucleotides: TGTGCCAGCAGCCGGGGGGGACTGGGCGAAGAGACCCAGTACTTC.

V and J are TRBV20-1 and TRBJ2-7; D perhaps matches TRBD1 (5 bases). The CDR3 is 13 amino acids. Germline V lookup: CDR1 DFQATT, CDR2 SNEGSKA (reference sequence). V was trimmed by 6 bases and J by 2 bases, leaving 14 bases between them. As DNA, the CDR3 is TGCAGTGCCCTTCCCTTGGGGCCCTACGAGCAGTACTTC. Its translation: CSALPLGPYEQYF.

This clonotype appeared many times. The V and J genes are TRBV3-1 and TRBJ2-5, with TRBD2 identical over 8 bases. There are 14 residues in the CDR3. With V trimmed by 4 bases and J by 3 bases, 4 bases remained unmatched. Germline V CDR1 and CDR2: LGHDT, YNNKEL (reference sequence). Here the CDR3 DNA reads TGTGCCAGCAGCCGGGGACTAGGGGAAGAGACCCAGTACTTC. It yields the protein CASSRGLGEETQYF.

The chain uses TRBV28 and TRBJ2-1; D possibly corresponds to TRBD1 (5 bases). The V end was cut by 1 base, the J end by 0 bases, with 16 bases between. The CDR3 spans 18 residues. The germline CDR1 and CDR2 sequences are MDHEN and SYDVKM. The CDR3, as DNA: TGTGCCAGCAGTTTATCGAAAGCCGACAGAAGCTCCTACAATGAGCAGTTCTTC. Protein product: CASSLSKADRSSYNEQFF. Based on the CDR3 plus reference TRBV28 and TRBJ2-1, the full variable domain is DVKVTQSSRYLVKRTGEKVFLECVQDMDHENMFWYRQDPGLGLRLIYFSYDVKMKEKGDIPEGYSVSREKKERFSLILESASTNQTSMYLCASSLSKADRSSYNEQFFGPGTRLTVL.

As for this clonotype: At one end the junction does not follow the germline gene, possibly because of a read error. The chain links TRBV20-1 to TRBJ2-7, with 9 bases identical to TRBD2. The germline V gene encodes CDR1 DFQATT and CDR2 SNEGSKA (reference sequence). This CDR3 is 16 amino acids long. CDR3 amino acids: CCARDGSGGYFDEQYF. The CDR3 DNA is TGCTGTGCCCGGGATGGGAGCGGGGGGTATTTCGACGAGCAGTACTTC.

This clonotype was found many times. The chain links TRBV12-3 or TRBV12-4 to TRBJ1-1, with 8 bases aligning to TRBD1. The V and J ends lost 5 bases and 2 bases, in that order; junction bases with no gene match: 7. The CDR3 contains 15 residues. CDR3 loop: CASSPRTGRNTEAFF. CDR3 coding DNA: TGTGCCAGCAGTCCAAGGACAGGGCGTAACACTGAAGCTTTCTTT.

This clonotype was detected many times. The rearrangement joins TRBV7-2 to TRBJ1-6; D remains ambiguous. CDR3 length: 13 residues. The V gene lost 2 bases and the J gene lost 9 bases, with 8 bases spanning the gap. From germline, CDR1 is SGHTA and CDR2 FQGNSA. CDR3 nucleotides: TGTGCCAGCAGCTTAACCTACGCTTCACCCCTCCACTTT. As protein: CASSLTYASPLHF.